This TCR beta chain is from a study of blood T cell repertoires in COVID-19. On the study more broadly: The study drew acute and convalescent COVID-19 samples from the United States, Italy and Spain.

In the original processing: Cell counts per sample came from amplifying reference gene primers. Only in-frame clones appear in the TCRdb table, and some are missing; sequencing was by immunoSEQ multiplex PCR. The V and J calls and clone size come from that table; D and trimming were worked out from the DNA. The repertoire has roughly 230,000 clones, approximately 85% of them found once; the top ten carry around 5.5%. This clone appeared a single time. Germline loops: CDR1 SGHVS, CDR2 FQNEAQ. The CDR3 spans 14 residues. The V end was cut by 1 base, the J end by 6 bases, with 11 bases between. V and J are TRBV7-8 and TRBJ2-3; a weak D match, TRBD2 (5 bases). Sequencing was carried out using peripheral blood. This TCR derives from a man aged 45-60 years with COVID-19, enrolled during active disease. Here the CDR3 DNA reads TGTGCCAGCAGCTTAGGAGTGAGCGGCGATACGCAGTATTTT. Its protein product is CASSLGVSGDTQYF.